Shown below are 9 T cell receptor beta chains from a single sample sequenced in a study of neurological immune-mediated disorders. MiXCR was run by TCRdb on the 5' RACE reads, yielding one entry per CDR3 protein. The table records approximately 47,000 distinct CDR3 sequences, roughly 12% of them present only once. The time point was: longitudinal time-point 3. Sequenced: PBMCs. All receptors come from a male donor with HTLV-1-associated myelopathy (HAM/TSP).

This clonotype was picked up many times. The chain has TRBV20-1 and TRBJ2-5; 7 positions agree with TRBD1. J lost 0 bases, V lost 0 bases, and 1 base had no gene match. The CDR3 is made up of 14 amino acids. Germline values: CDR1 DFQATT, CDR2 SNEGSKA (reference sequence). Written as DNA, the CDR3 is TGCAGTGCTAGAGAACAGGGGTACCAAGAGACCCAGTACTTC. It specifies CSAREQGYQETQYF.

This clonotype was seen at least ten times. The V call is TRBV5-1, the J call TRBJ1-4, with 7 nucleotides matching TRBD1. With V trimmed by 4 bases and J by 8 bases, 8 bases remained unmatched. The germline V gene has CDR1 SGHRS and CDR2 YFSETQ. The CDR3 has 14 amino acids. The CDR3 DNA follows: TGCGCCAGCAGCGCGACAGGGTTTAACGAAAAACTGTTTTTT. Residues: CASSATGFNEKLFF.

This clonotype was counted at least ten times. The chain employs TRBV5-6 and TRBJ1-1; no firm D call. The V gene lost 2 bases and the J gene lost 3 bases, with 11 bases spanning the gap. Germline assignment: CDR1 SGHDT and CDR2 YYEEEE. The CDR3 is made up of 14 amino acids. The CDR3 reads CASSFRFGDTEAFF. The CDR3 region has the DNA TGTGCCAGCAGCTTCAGGTTCGGTGACACTGAAGCTTTCTTT.

As DNA, the CDR3 is TGCAGCGTTGTGGGGGGTTATGGCTACACCTTC. Protein: CSVVGGYGYTF. This rearrangement joins TRBV29-1 to TRBJ1-2; D perhaps matches TRBD1 (5 bases). Trimming removed 4 bases from V and 5 bases from J, with 8 bases in between. The CDR3 is 11 amino acids. The V gene's germline CDR1 is SQVTM and CDR2 ANQGSEA.

J is TRBJ1-5 and V is TRBV27; 8 bases are a match to TRBD1. J was trimmed by 4 bases and V by 6 bases; bases with no gene match: 5. The germline CDR1 and CDR2 sequences are MNHEY and SMNVEV (reference sequence). The CDR3 contains 14 residues. This CDR3 reads CASRIGQGNQPQHF. The CDR3, as DNA: TGTGCCAGCAGGATAGGACAGGGAAATCAGCCCCAGCATTTT.

This clonotype occurred many times. The chain is built from TRBV5-1 and TRBJ2-1; unclear D gene. The V gene lost 6 bases and the J gene lost 5 bases, with 9 bases spanning the gap. Germline V lookup: CDR1 SGHRS, CDR2 YFSETQ. The CDR3 has 12 residues. CDR3 in amino acids: CASTYTNNEQFF. The CDR3 DNA reads TGCGCCAGCACGTATACCAACAATGAGCAGTTCTTC.

Ten or more counts support this clonotype. This chain uses TRBV20-1 with TRBJ2-5; tentative D call: TRBD2 (7 bases). The germline gives CDR1 DFQATT, CDR2 SNEGSKA (reference sequence). The CDR3 has 13 residues. V gave up 6 bases and J gave up 1 base, with 12 bases separating them. CDR3 coding DNA: TGCAGTGCGCTTGGGGGGGCCCAAGAGACCCAGTACTTC. It specifies CSALGGAQETQYF.

This clonotype was seen many times. The chain joins TRBV25-1 to TRBJ1-5, with D uncertain. The ends were cut back, 8 bases at V and 1 base at J, with 15 bases in the middle. Germline V gene sequence: CDR1 MGHDK, CDR2 SYGVNS. The CDR3 is made up of 15 amino acids. CDR3 nucleotides: TGTGCCAGCTTCGGTCGACTGGGGAGCAATCAGCCCCAGCATTTT. Translation: CASFGRLGSNQPQHF. Full variable domain (missing parts from reference TRBV25-1 and TRBJ1-5): EADIYQTPRYLVIGTGKKITLECSQTMGHDKMYWYQQDPGMELHLIHYSYGVNSTEKGDLSSESTVSRIRTEHFPLTLESARPSHTSQYLCASFGRLGSNQPQHFGDGTRLSIL.

This clonotype has ten or more counts. V usage is TRBV10-3 and J usage is TRBJ2-2; 11 nucleotides align to TRBD2. The CDR3 is made up of 16 amino acids. Germline loops: CDR1 ENHRY, CDR2 SYGVKD. With V trimmed by 4 bases and J by 1 base, 2 bases remained unmatched. The CDR3 sequence: CAISGTSGGNTGELFF. CDR3 nucleotides: TGTGCCATCAGTGGAACTAGCGGGGGGAACACCGGGGAGCTGTTTTTT.